Listed below are T cell receptor beta chains from one sample, sequenced in a study of monozygotic twins with inflammatory bowel disease. TCRdb re-called the 5' RACE reads and gives one entry per CDR3 protein, without DNA. Recorded for this sample: about 450,000 distinct CDR3 sequences. What was sequenced was blood. These receptors were obtained from a human donor with ulcerative colitis or Crohn's disease, or a healthy co-twin of an affected twin (not recorded which). CDR3s include the opening cysteine and the closing phenylalanine or tryptophan.

v_gene,j_gene,CDR3aa
TRBV20-1,TRBJ2-3,CSARARAGWTDTQYF
TRBV7-2,TRBJ2-3,CASSRGGQGPTDTQYF
TRBV6-1,TRBJ1-6,CASSEDSSYNSPLHF
TRBV12-3/TRBV12-4,TRBJ2-1,CASSTSDNNEQFF
TRBV20-1,TRBJ1-2,CSAIQQGGGYTF
TRBV20-1,TRBJ2-3,CSARPQGAIDTQYF
TRBV30,TRBJ1-4,CAWSSWGEADEKLFF
TRBV6-1,TRBJ1-5,CASTIVQGNQPQHF
TRBV6-1,TRBJ1-2,CASSVRGAGGYTF
TRBV19,TRBJ2-7,CASSGIRTGAYEQYF
TRBV25-1,TRBJ1-1,CASSPSETGASTEAFF
TRBV7-2,TRBJ2-1,CASSSRFDSGSRDEQFF
TRBV20-1,TRBJ1-2,CSARAGEPYGYTF
TRBV4-1,TRBJ2-6,CASRGSGANVLTF
TRBV5-4,TRBJ2-3,CASSLQSDTQYF
TRBV25-1,TRBJ2-3,CASSVGGRGDTQYF
TRBV6-5,TRBJ1-1,CASSYNSYGTEAFF
TRBV2,TRBJ2-7,CASTNRFSSYEQYF
TRBV29-1,TRBJ2-2,CSVRLADPLDGTGELFF
TRBV30,TRBJ2-7,CACRERGLTDEQYF
TRBV18,TRBJ2-2,CASSPPVTGELFF
TRBV10-3,TRBJ1-1,CAISGPGQRGTEAFF
TRBV7-2,TRBJ2-3,CASSSQRTFSTDTQYF
TRBV30,TRBJ2-1,CAWNPGQDYNEQFF
TRBV29-1,TRBJ1-1,CSVEARVGDTEAFF
TRBV12-3/TRBV12-4,TRBJ2-6,CASSSLDNVLTF
TRBV6-2/TRBV6-3,TRBJ1-1,CASMEGTHNLNTEAFF
TRBV7-3,TRBJ2-1,CASSLDGNVAGKNEQFF
TRBV6-5,TRBJ1-2,CASSSTGSYTF
TRBV4-1,TRBJ1-2,CASSQDMGFYGYTF
TRBV7-2,TRBJ2-7,CASSFGTGSHYEQYF
TRBV5-1,TRBJ1-6,CASSLGQPSPLHF
TRBV12-3/TRBV12-4,TRBJ1-2,CASSMGQGGYGYTF
TRBV2,TRBJ2-5,CASREETGVSAQYF
TRBV5-1,TRBJ1-1,CASSLAASSAGTEAFF